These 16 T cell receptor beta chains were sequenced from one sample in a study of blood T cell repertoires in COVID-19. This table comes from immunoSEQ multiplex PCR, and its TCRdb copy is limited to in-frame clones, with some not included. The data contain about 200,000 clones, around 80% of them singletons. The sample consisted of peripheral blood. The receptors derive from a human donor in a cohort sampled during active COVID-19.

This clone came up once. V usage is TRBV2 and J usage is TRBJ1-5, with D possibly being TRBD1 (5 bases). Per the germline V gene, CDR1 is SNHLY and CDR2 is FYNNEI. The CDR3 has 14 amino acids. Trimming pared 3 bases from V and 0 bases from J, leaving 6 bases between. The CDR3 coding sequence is TGTGCCAGCAGTGACAGGGTTAGCAATCAGCCCCAGCATTTT. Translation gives CASSDRVSNQPQHF.

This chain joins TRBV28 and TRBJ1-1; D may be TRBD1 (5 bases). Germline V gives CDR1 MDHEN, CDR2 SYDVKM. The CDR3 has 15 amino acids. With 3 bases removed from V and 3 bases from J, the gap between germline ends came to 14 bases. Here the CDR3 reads CASSFSGGVYTEAFF. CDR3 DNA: TGTGCCAGCAGTTTTTCGGGGGGAGTGTACACTGAAGCTTTCTTT.

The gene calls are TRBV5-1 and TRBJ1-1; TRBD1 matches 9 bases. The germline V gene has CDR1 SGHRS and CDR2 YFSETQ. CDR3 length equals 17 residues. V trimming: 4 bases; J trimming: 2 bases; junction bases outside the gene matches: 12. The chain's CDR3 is CASSLAGTGSKNTEAFF. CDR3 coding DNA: TGCGCCAGCAGCCTCGCCGGGACAGGGTCGAAAAACACTGAAGCTTTCTTT.

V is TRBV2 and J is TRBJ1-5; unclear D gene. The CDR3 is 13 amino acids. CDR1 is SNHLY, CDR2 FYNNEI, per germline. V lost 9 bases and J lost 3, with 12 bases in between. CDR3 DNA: TGTGCCAGTTCAGGTCCTCTCAATCAGCCCCAGCATTTT. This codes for CASSGPLNQPQHF.

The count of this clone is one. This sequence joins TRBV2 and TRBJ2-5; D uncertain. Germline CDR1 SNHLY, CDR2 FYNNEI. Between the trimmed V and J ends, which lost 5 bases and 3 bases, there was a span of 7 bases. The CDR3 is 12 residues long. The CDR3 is CASSILEETQYF. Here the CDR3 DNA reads TGTGCCAGCAGTATACTGGAAGAGACCCAGTACTTC. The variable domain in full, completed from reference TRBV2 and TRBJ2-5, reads EPEVTQTPSHQVTQMGQEVILRCVPISNHLYFYWYRQILGQKVEFLVSFYNNEISEKSEIFDDQFSVERPDGSNFTLKIRSTKLEDSAMYFCASSILEETQYFGPGTRLLVL.

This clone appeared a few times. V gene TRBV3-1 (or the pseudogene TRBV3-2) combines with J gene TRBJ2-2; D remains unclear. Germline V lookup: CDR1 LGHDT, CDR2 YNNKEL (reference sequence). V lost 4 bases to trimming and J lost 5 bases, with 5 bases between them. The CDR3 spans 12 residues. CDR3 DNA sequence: TGTGCCAGCAGCCTTCTAACCGGGGAGCTGTTTTTT. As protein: CASSLLTGELFF.

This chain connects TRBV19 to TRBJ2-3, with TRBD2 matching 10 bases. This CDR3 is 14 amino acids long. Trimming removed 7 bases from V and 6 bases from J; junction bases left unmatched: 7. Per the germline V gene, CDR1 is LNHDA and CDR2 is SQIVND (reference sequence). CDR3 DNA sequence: TGTGCCAGTAATCAGCGGGAGGGCTGGGATACGCAGTATTTT. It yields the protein CASNQREGWDTQYF.

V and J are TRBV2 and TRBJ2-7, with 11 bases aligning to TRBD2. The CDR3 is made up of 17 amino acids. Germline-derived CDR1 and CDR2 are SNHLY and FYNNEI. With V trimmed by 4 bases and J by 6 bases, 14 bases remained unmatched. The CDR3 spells CASSAVLAGVGSGEQYF. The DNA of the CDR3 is TGTGCCAGCAGTGCTGTACTAGCGGGAGTGGGAAGCGGCGAGCAGTACTTC.

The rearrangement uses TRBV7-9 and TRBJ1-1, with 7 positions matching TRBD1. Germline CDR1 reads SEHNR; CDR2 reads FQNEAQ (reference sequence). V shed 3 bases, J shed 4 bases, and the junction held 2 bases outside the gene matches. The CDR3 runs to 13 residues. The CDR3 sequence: CASSFTGVTEAFF. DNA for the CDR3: TGTGCCAGCAGCTTTACAGGGGTCACTGAAGCTTTCTTT.

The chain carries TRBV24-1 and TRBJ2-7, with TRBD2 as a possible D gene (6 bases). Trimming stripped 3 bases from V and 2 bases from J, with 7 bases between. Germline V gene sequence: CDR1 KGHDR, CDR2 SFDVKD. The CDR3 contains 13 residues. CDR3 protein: CATSDGGAYEQYF. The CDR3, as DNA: TGTGCCACCAGTGATGGCGGGGCCTACGAGCAGTACTTC.

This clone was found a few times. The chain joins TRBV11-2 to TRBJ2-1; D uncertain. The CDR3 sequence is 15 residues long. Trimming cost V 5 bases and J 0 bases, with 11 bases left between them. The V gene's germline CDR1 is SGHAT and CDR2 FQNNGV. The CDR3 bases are TGTGCCAGCAGCCCTAGGTTGAGCTCCTACAATGAGCAGTTCTTC. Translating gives CASSPRLSSYNEQFF.

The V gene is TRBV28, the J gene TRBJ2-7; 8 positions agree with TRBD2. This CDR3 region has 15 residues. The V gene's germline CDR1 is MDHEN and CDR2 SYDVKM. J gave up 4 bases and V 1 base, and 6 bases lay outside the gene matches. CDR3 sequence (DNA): TGTGCCAGCAGTTTATTCGGGACTAGTAGTTACGAGCAGTACTTC. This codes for CASSLFGTSSYEQYF.

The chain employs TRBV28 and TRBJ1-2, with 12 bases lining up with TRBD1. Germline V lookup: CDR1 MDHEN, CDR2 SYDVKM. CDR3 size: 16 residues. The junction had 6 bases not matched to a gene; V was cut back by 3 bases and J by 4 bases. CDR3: CASSLGGQGAVYGYTF. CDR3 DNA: TGTGCCAGCAGTTTGGGGGGACAGGGGGCGGTCTATGGCTACACCTTC.

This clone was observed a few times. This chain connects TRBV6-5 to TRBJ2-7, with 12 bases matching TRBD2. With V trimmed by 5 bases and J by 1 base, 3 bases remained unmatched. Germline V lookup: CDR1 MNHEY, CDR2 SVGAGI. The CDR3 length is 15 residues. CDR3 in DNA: TGTGCCAGCAGTCTAGCGGGAGGGCTGTCCTACGAGCAGTACTTC. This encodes CASSLAGGLSYEQYF.

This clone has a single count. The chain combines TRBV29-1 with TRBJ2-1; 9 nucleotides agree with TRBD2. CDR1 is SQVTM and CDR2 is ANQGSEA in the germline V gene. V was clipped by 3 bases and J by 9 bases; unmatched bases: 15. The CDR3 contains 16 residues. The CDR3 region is CSVEGIAGAGGLEQFF. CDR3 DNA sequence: TGCAGCGTTGAGGGAATAGCGGGGGCTGGGGGCCTTGAGCAGTTCTTC.

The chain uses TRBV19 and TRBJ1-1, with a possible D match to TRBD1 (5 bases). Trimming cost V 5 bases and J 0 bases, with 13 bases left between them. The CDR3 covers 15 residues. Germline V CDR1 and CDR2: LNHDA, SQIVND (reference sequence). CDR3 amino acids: CASSPAGRLNTEAFF. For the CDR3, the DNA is TGTGCCAGTAGTCCCGCGGGACGGCTGAACACTGAAGCTTTCTTT.